Presented here are 21 T cell receptor beta chains from one specimen sequenced in a study of T cell changes during pregnancy in multiple sclerosis. Sequenced by immunoSEQ multiplex PCR; TCRdb stores in-frame clones only, minus some. There are over 30,000 clones in the sample; roughly 94% occur only once, and approximately 0.81% lies in the top ten. The specimen comprised CD4+ T cells from peripheral blood mononuclear cells, sampled in the third trimester of pregnancy. These receptors all stem from a female donor with multiple sclerosis, enrolled in a pregnancy study.

This clone has just one count. The chain combines TRBV5-4 with TRBJ1-1, with D perhaps TRBD1 (6 bases). The V and J ends lost 4 bases and 1 base respectively, with 14 bases between them. The CDR3 consists of 15 residues. In germline, CDR1 is SGHNT, CDR2 YYREEE (reference sequence). Written as DNA, the CDR3 is TGTGCCAGCAGCCTGTTGGGGGCGAAGAACACTGAAGCTTTCTTT. Its protein is CASSLLGAKNTEAFF.

The CDR3: CASSHRVGGELFF. The CDR3 nucleotides are TGTGCCAGCAGCCACAGGGTGGGCGGGGAGCTGTTTTTT. The chain uses TRBV9 and TRBJ2-2; a possible D gene is TRBD1 (6 bases). This CDR3 spans 13 amino acids. Germline values: CDR1 SGDLS, CDR2 YYNGEE. V lost 4 bases and J lost 7, with 11 bases in between.

The rearrangement uses TRBV18 and TRBJ2-1, with a possible D match to TRBD2 (5 bases). Trimming pared 6 bases from V and 6 bases from J, leaving 15 bases between. Germline V gives CDR1 KGHSH, CDR2 LQKENI. CDR3 length equals 14 residues. As DNA, the CDR3 is TGTGCCAGCTCCCCTACAGAGGGAAGCAATGAGCAGTTCTTC. This gives the protein CASSPTEGSNEQFF.

On this clone itself: The sample carries other DNA sequences with the same CDR3. The chain combines TRBV10-1 with TRBJ1-1; 9 nucleotides align to TRBD1. V was clipped by 6 bases and J by 1 base; unmatched bases: 3. CDR3 length: 14 amino acids. Looked up from germline, CDR1 is WNHNN and CDR2 is SYGVQD (reference sequence). The DNA for the CDR3 is TGCGCCAGCAGACCGGGACAGGGGAACACTGAAGCTTTCTTT. Encoded protein: CASRPGQGNTEAFF.

This chain joins TRBV19 and TRBJ1-3; D uncertain. V was cut by 3 bases and J by 0 bases, with 9 bases left in between. Germline CDR1 LNHDA, CDR2 SQIVND (reference sequence). The CDR3 sequence is 15 residues long. The CDR3 region is CASSIGESSGNTIYF. The CDR3 coding sequence is TGTGCCAGTAGTATCGGGGAGAGCTCTGGAAACACCATATATTTT.

The rearrangement links TRBV28 to TRBJ2-7, with 11 bases aligning to TRBD2. Germline V gene sequence: CDR1 MDHEN, CDR2 SYDVKM. The CDR3 contains 15 residues. J lost 5 bases, V lost 6 bases, and 9 bases had no gene match. As DNA, the CDR3 is TGTGCCAGCAGCCCTACTAGCGGGAGATCCGACGAGCAGTACTTC. It is translated as CASSPTSGRSDEQYF.

The V and J genes are TRBV4-1 and TRBJ2-1, with TRBD1 identical over 9 bases. CDR1 is MGHRA, CDR2 YSYEKL, per germline. The CDR3 extends over 16 amino acids. Germline trimming cut 4 bases from V and 1 base from J; bases unmatched to any gene: 5. CDR3 region: CASSRPGQGSYNEQFF. The CDR3 DNA reads TGCGCCAGCAGCCGACCGGGACAGGGTTCCTACAATGAGCAGTTCTTC.

The rearrangement links TRBV19 to TRBJ1-5; weak D call: TRBD1 (5 bases). CDR3 size: 15 residues. Trimming stripped 7 bases from V and 4 bases from J, with 17 bases between. CDR1 is LNHDA, CDR2 SQIVND, per germline (reference sequence). CDR3 in amino acids: CASKRDGALNQPQHF. As DNA, the CDR3 is TGTGCCAGTAAGCGGGACGGGGCTCTTAATCAGCCCCAGCATTTT. The whole variable domain, remainder taken from reference TRBV19 and TRBJ1-5, is DGGITQSPKYLFRKEGQNVTLSCEQNLNHDAMYWYRQDPGQGLRLIYYSQIVNDFQKGDIAEGYSVSREKKESFPLTVTSAQKNPTAFYLCASKRDGALNQPQHFGDGTRLSIL.

The chain has TRBV7-9 and TRBJ2-7; 10 bases agree with TRBD2. V lost 1 base and J lost 2; bases outside the gene matches: 5. CDR1 is SEHNR and CDR2 is FQNEAQ in the germline V gene (reference sequence). The CDR3 sequence is 16 residues long. CDR3 sequence reads: CASSLGGGLAAYEQYF. The CDR3 bases are TGTGCCAGCAGCTTAGGAGGAGGACTAGCGGCCTACGAGCAGTACTTC.

This clone has only a few counts. The chain joins TRBV10-1 to TRBJ2-1; 7 bases match TRBD2. The CDR3 consists of 16 residues. Trimming cost V 0 bases and J 3 bases; bases outside gene matches: 5. CDR1 is WNHNN, CDR2 SYGVQD, per germline (reference sequence). For the CDR3, the DNA is TGCGCCAGCAGTGAGTCCGGGACTAATGTCTACAATGAGCAGTTCTTC. Its protein is CASSESGTNVYNEQFF.

V usage is TRBV30 and J usage is TRBJ2-7; D might be TRBD1 (5 bases). This CDR3 region has 13 residues. The germline V and J ends were trimmed by 3 bases and 2 bases, with 11 bases remaining between them. CDR1 and CDR2 (germline): GTSNPN, SVGIG (reference sequence). The DNA for the CDR3 is TGTGCCTGGAGCCACGGACATCCCTACGAGCAGTACTTC. This sequence encodes CAWSHGHPYEQYF.

The chain joins TRBV18 to TRBJ2-7, with D uncertain. This CDR3 is built from 13 residues. Trimming stripped 2 bases from V and 0 bases from J, with 5 bases between. Germline assignment: CDR1 KGHSH and CDR2 LQKENI. The CDR3, as DNA: TGTGCCAGCTCACCAGGCAACTCCTACGAGCAGTACTTC. Protein product: CASSPGNSYEQYF.

The CDR3 is CASSEATGNQPQHF. As DNA, the CDR3 is TGTGCCAGCAGTGAAGCCACGGGAAATCAGCCCCAGCATTTT. The chain couples TRBV2 to TRBJ1-5; the D is unclear. The CDR3 has 14 residues. With 0 bases removed from V and 4 bases from J, the gap between germline ends came to 7 bases. Germline CDR1 is SNHLY and CDR2 is FYNNEI.

The chain employs TRBV19 and TRBJ1-5; no definite D call. Germline lookup yields CDR1 LNHDA and CDR2 SQIVND (reference sequence). V was shortened by 1 base and J by 0 bases, with 13 bases between the two germline ends. CDR3 length equals 17 residues. The DNA for the CDR3 is TGTGCCAGTAGTATAGGACCCAGGCGTTATAGCAATCAGCCCCAGCATTTT. It is translated as CASSIGPRRYSNQPQHF.

The chain couples TRBV6-1 to TRBJ2-7; 9 bases agree with TRBD2. Germline lookup yields CDR1 MNHNS and CDR2 SASEGT. With V trimmed by 3 bases and J by 5 bases, 8 bases remained unmatched. The CDR3 totals 15 residues. CDR3 nucleotide sequence: TGTGCCAGCAGTGAGACACTAGCGGGTGGAAACGAGCAGTACTTC. Its protein product is CASSETLAGGNEQYF.

The rearrangement uses TRBV28 and TRBJ2-6, with D unclear. There are 14 residues in the CDR3. V was pared by 6 bases and J by 7 bases, with 13 bases between. The germline CDR1 and CDR2 sequences are MDHEN and SYDVKM. CDR3 in DNA: TGTGCCAGCAGGGCAGGTACGGCAGCCAACGTCCTGACTTTC. Protein: CASRAGTAANVLTF.

The rearrangement links TRBV19 to TRBJ1-2, with TRBD1 identical over 8 bases. Germline V gives CDR1 LNHDA, CDR2 SQIVND (reference sequence). V dropped 8 bases and J dropped 7; count of bases not matched to a gene: 12. There are 14 residues in the CDR3. The CDR3 loop reads CASRDRTVGGGYTF. DNA of the CDR3: TGTGCCAGTCGGGACAGGACAGTCGGGGGTGGCTACACCTTC. Combining the CDR3 with reference TRBV19 and TRBJ1-2 gives the whole variable domain DGGITQSPKYLFRKEGQNVTLSCEQNLNHDAMYWYRQDPGQGLRLIYYSQIVNDFQKGDIAEGYSVSREKKESFPLTVTSAQKNPTAFYLCASRDRTVGGGYTFGSGTRLTVV.

The rearrangement links TRBV11-2 to TRBJ2-6, with a possible D match to TRBD1 (5 bases). Trimming left V 3 bases short and J 0 bases short, with 6 bases between. The germline CDR1 and CDR2 sequences are SGHAT and FQNNGV. CDR3 length: 15 amino acids. The CDR3 DNA sequence: TGTGCCAGCAGCTTTACAGGCTCTGGGGCCAACGTCCTGACTTTC. Translating it yields CASSFTGSGANVLTF.

The J gene is TRBJ1-2, the V gene TRBV12-5, with 9 bases identical to TRBD1. The V gene's germline CDR1 is LGHNT and CDR2 FRNRAP. With 1 base clipped from V and 6 bases from J, the junction kept 3 bases outside the gene matches. This CDR3 is 14 amino acids long. Written as DNA, the CDR3 is TGTGCTAGTGGTTTGGACAGGGGGCGAAATGGCTACACCTTC. It codes for CASGLDRGRNGYTF.

This chain links TRBV19 with TRBJ2-3; 9 bases are shared with TRBD1. The J segment lost 0 bases and the V segment lost 4 bases, leaving 2 bases of the junction unmatched. Germline V CDR1 and CDR2: LNHDA, SQIVND (reference sequence). The CDR3 contains 15 residues. CDR3 bases: TGTGCCAGTAGTACGGGGACAGGGAGCACAGATACGCAGTATTTT. The encoded protein is CASSTGTGSTDTQYF.

The chain recombines TRBV5-1 with TRBJ2-2, with 14 bases fitting TRBD2. Germline trimming cut 1 base from V and 6 bases from J; bases unmatched to any gene: 8. The CDR3 totals 18 residues. Germline V gene data show CDR1 as SGHRS and CDR2 as YFSETQ. This chain's CDR3 is CASSLRLAGGPDPGELFF. The CDR3 DNA reads TGCGCCAGCAGCTTGAGACTAGCGGGAGGGCCGGATCCCGGGGAGCTGTTTTTT.